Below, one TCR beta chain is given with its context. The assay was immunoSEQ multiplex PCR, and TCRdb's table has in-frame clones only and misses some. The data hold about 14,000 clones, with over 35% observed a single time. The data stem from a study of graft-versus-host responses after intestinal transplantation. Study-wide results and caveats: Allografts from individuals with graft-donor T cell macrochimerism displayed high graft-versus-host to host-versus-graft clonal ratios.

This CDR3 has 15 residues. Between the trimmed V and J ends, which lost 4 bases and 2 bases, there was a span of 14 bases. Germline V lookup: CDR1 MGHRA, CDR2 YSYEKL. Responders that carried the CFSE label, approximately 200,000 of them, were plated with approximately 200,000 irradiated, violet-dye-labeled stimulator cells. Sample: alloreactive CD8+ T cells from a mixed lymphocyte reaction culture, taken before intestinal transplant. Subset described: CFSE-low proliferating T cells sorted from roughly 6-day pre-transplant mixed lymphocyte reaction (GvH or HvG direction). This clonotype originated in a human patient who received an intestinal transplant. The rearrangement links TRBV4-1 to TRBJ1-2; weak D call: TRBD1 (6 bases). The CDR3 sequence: CASSPTPGTNYGYTF. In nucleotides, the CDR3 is TGCGCCAGCAGCCCAACCCCCGGGACAAACTATGGCTACACCTTC.